The next 4 T cell receptor beta chains were all read from a single sample in a study of OX40 agonist ivuxolimab in advanced cancers. Generated by immunoSEQ multiplex PCR, the TCRdb table keeps only in-frame clones and is missing some. The sample records tens of thousands of clones, approximately 79% being singletons. The source material was CD4+ or CD8+ T cells sorted from blood, sampled in a trial of the OX40 agonist ivuxolimab. All receptors derive from an adult with an advanced solid tumor such as melanoma, head and neck, liver or kidney cancer.

The CDR3 bases are TGTGCCAGCAGCTCAGCCCCAATAGTAGAGCAGTACTTC. It is translated as CASSSAPIVEQYF. The chain links TRBV7-9 to TRBJ2-7; no definite D call. Per the germline V gene, CDR1 is SEHNR and CDR2 is FQNEAQ (reference sequence). Deletions cut 4 bases from V and 7 bases from J, with 14 bases between. This CDR3 has 13 amino acids.

This chain connects TRBV27 to TRBJ2-5; the D is unclear. The CDR3 is 13 amino acids. Per germline, CDR1 MNHEY and CDR2 SMNVEV (reference sequence). Trimming removed 5 bases at V and 4 bases at J, with 11 bases between. The CDR3 nucleotides are TGTGCCAGCAGTCCATTGTGGGGAGAGACCCAGTACTTC. Amino acid sequence: CASSPLWGETQYF.

The rearrangement links TRBV11-1 to TRBJ2-7, with a possible D match to TRBD1 (6 bases). The CDR3 covers 15 residues. The ends were cut back, 5 bases at V and 3 bases at J, with 17 bases in the middle. Per germline, CDR1 SGHAT and CDR2 FQDESV (reference sequence). The CDR3 DNA is TGTGCCAGCAGCGTAATGGTGGGACAAGGCTACGAGCAGTACTTC. It encodes CASSVMVGQGYEQYF.

The gene calls are TRBV10-3 and TRBJ2-2; D unclear. V was clipped by 5 bases and J by 4 bases, with 5 bases between them. The germline gives CDR1 ENHRY, CDR2 SYGVKD. CDR3 length equals 12 residues. The CDR3 sequence is CAISYSTGELFF. DNA of the CDR3: TGTGCCATCAGTTACAGCACCGGGGAGCTGTTTTTT.